These T cell receptor beta chains were read from a single sample in a study of T-cell reconstitution after alpha-beta-depleted transplantation in children. Using its own MiXCR run on the PCR reads, TCRdb lists one record per CDR3 protein. This sample has 610,000 or so distinct CDR3 sequences; roughly 27% occur once, and the top ten carry just over 35%. The sequences come from PBMCs, collected before TCRalphabeta/CD19-depleted stem cell transplant. All receptors come from a boy under two years old with Wiskott-Aldrich syndrome, due to receive a stem cell transplant. The CDR3 runs from the conserved cysteine through the conserved F or W. The D gene is left open where the match is weak. Clone size, where shown, is once, few, many, or a class for clones that have expanded.

v_call,clone_size,j_call,d_call,cdr3_nt,cdr3_aa
TRBV7-2,few,TRBJ2-1,TRBD2,TGTGCCAGCAGCTTAGTAGGGACTAGCGGGATGGATGAGCAGTTCTTC,CASSLVGTSGMDEQFF
TRBV18,-,TRBJ2-7,-,TGTGCCAGCTCCCCGAGGACAGAAGCCTACGAGCAGTACTTC,CASSPRTEAYEQYF
TRBV12-3/TRBV12-4,-,TRBJ1-1,-,TGTGCCAGCAGTTTAAGCGGCTCCCGGATCACTGAAGCTTTCTTT,CASSLSGSRITEAFF
TRBV20-1,-,TRBJ2-1,-,TGCAGTGCTAGAGATTTTAGCGGAACCTACAATGAGCAGTTCTTC,CSARDFSGTYNEQFF
TRBV5-1,-,TRBJ2-1,-,TGCGCCAGCAGCTTGGTCAGGGGAGAGGGCTATGAGCAGTTCTTC,CASSLVRGEGYEQFF
TRBV5-1,-,TRBJ1-1,-,TGCGCCAGCAGAGAATTTGAGGCGAACACTGAAGCTTTCTTT,CASREFEANTEAFF
TRBV28,-,TRBJ2-5,-,TGTGCCAGCAGTTTACAGGCCGGGGTGACCCAGTACTTC,CASSLQAGVTQYF
TRBV5-1,few,TRBJ2-1,TRBD2,TGCGCCAGCAGCTTGATTCCCCCGGGACTAGCGGATTCCTACAATGAGCAGTTCTTC,CASSLIPPGLADSYNEQFF
TRBV20-1,-,TRBJ1-4,TRBD1,TGCAGTGCTAGTAGACAGGGGGATGAGGAAAAACTGTTTTTT,CSASRQGDEEKLFF
TRBV7-2,few,TRBJ2-3,-,TGTGCCAGCAGCTTAGAACGCGGGATCGCGCAGTATTTT,CASSLERGIAQYF
TRBV20-1,few,TRBJ2-7,-,TGCAGTGTGCAAGTCTGGGGGATCTCGGGCGAGCAGTACTTC,CSVQVWGISGEQYF
TRBV27,few,TRBJ1-5,TRBD1,TGTGCCAGCGGACAGGGAGGGCAGCCCCAGCATTTT,CASGQGGQPQHF
TRBV28,-,TRBJ2-3,TRBD2,TGTGCCAGCAGTCTTTCCGGGACTAGCGGTACGTCAGATACGCAGTATTTT,CASSLSGTSGTSDTQYF
TRBV20-1,-,TRBJ1-3,-,TGCAGTGCTAGAGTAGGGGCCCTCGTCTCTGGAAACACCATATATTTT,CSARVGALVSGNTIYF
TRBV7-2,few,TRBJ2-5,-,TGTGCCAGCAGCTTAGACGCTGAGGAGACCCAGTACTTC,CASSLDAEETQYF
TRBV27,few,TRBJ2-1,-,TGTGCCAGCAGTTCCCATTTTGGATCCAGCTCCTACAATGAGCAGTTCTTC,CASSSHFGSSSYNEQFF
TRBV2,few,TRBJ2-1,-,TGTGCCAGCTCTTGGCGTCGTGAGCAGTTCTTC,CASSWRREQFF
TRBV5-1,once,TRBJ1-1,-,TGCGCCAGCAGTCAGTTCGGCACTGAAGCTTTCTTT,CASSQFGTEAFF
TRBV12-3/TRBV12-4,few,TRBJ2-2,TRBD1,TGTGCCAGCAGTTTGGGACAGGGTTGGAACACCGGGGAGCTGTTTTTT,CASSLGQGWNTGELFF
TRBV20-1,-,TRBJ2-6,-,TGCAGTGCTTCAGGGTGGGGGGCCAACGTCCTGACTTTC,CSASGWGANVLTF
TRBV27,few,TRBJ2-2,TRBD1,TGTGCCAGCAGCAGGGCCGGGACAGGGGGCGCGAGGCACACCGGGGAGCTGTTTTTT,CASSRAGTGGARHTGELFF
TRBV28,-,TRBJ1-6,-,TGTGCCAGCGACGGACTGAATTCACCCCTCCACTTT,CASDGLNSPLHF
TRBV3-1,-,TRBJ2-3,TRBD2,TGTGCCAGCAGCCAAGAACTAGCGGGGGTCCGAGATACGCAGTATTTT,CASSQELAGVRDTQYF
TRBV20-1,-,TRBJ2-7,TRBD2,TGCAGTGCTGGAAGAGGCCTCGCCGGGACTAGCGGGACCTACGAGCAGTACTTC,CSAGRGLAGTSGTYEQYF
TRBV5-1,few,TRBJ1-3,-,TGTGCCAGCAGCTTGGGTCGGCGCTCTGGAAACACCATATATTTT,CASSLGRRSGNTIYF
TRBV29-1,few,TRBJ1-1,TRBD1,TGCAGCGTCCGACAGGGAAGGACTGAAGCTTTCTTT,CSVRQGRTEAFF
TRBV20-1,-,TRBJ2-3,TRBD2,TGCAGTGCCCAAAGACTAGCCGGGAGGACAGATACGCAGTATTTT,CSAQRLAGRTDTQYF
TRBV10-3,-,TRBJ2-1,TRBD2,TGTGCCATCAGTCAAGAACTCGTAGCGGGAGGGTTCAATGAGCAGTTCTTC,CAISQELVAGGFNEQFF
TRBV5-1,few,TRBJ2-3,TRBD2,TGCGCCAGCAGTCCCATAGCGGGAAGCACAGATACGCAGTATTTT,CASSPIAGSTDTQYF
TRBV5-1,-,TRBJ1-4,-,TGCGCCAGCAGCTTGGGGCCACCTAATGAAAAACTGTTTTTT,CASSLGPPNEKLFF
TRBV18,few,TRBJ1-5,-,TGTGCCAGCTCACCTACAGGGTGGGATCAGCCCCAGCATTTT,CASSPTGWDQPQHF
TRBV7-3,many,TRBJ1-1,-,TGTGCCAGCAGCTTATGGGATAACACTGAAGCTTTCTTT,CASSLWDNTEAFF
TRBV11-2,few,TRBJ1-3,TRBD1,TGTGCCAGCAGCCTAATTATAGGCGGGACAGGAATCTCTGGAAACACCATATATTTT,CASSLIIGGTGISGNTIYF
TRBV20-1,few,TRBJ2-2,TRBD1,TGCAGTGCCCCGGACAGGGGAAAAGACACCGGGGAGCTGTTTTTT,CSAPDRGKDTGELFF
TRBV29-1,once,TRBJ2-3,-,TGCAGCGTTCGAGGGAGGAGTATAGATACGCAGTATTTT,CSVRGRSIDTQYF
TRBV29-1,-,TRBJ2-1,-,TGCAGCGTTGTCAGGGACCAGCGGAGCTCCTACAATGAGCAGTTCTTC,CSVVRDQRSSYNEQFF
TRBV6-5,-,TRBJ2-1,-,TGTGCCAGCAGTTATGGGTACAGGAATAACAATGAGCAGTTCTTC,CASSYGYRNNNEQFF
TRBV20-1,-,TRBJ2-7,-,TGCAGTGCTAGAGCCCAGCGGACCCCCTACGAGCAGTACTTC,CSARAQRTPYEQYF
TRBV5-1,-,TRBJ2-7,-,TGCGCCAGCAAGACGACCTGGACCCGGGACATCGCCTACGAGCAGTACTTC,CASKTTWTRDIAYEQYF
TRBV28,-,TRBJ2-7,-,TGTGCCAGCAGTGCCTCGGGACTTATCTACGAGCAGTACTTC,CASSASGLIYEQYF
TRBV12-3/TRBV12-4,-,TRBJ2-7,TRBD1,TGTGCCAGCACCCAGGCGACAGGGTCCTACGAGCAGTACTTC,CASTQATGSYEQYF
TRBV9,-,TRBJ2-2,TRBD2,TGTGCCAGCAGCGCCCGGACTAGCTACACCGGGGAGCTGTTTTTT,CASSARTSYTGELFF
TRBV28,few,TRBJ2-2,-,TGTGCCAGCAGTTGGGGCGCGAACACCGGGGAGCTGTTTTTT,CASSWGANTGELFF